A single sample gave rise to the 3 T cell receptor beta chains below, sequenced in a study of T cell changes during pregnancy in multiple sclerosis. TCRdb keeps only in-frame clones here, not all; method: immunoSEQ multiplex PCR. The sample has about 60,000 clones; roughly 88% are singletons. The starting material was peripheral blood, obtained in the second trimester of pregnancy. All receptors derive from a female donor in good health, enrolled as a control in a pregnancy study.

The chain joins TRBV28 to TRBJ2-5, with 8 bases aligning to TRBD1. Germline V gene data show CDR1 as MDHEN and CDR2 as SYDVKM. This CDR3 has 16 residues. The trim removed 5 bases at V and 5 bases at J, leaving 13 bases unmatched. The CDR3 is CASSPRTGLESETQYF. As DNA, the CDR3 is TGTGCCAGCAGTCCCCGGACAGGGTTGGAGTCGGAGACCCAGTACTTC.

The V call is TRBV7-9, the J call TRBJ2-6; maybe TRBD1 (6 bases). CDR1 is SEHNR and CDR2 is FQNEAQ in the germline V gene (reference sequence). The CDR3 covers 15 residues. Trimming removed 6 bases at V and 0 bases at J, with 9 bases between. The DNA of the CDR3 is TGTGCCAGCAGTCAACAGGGCTCTGGGGCCAACGTCCTGACTTTC. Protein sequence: CASSQQGSGANVLTF.

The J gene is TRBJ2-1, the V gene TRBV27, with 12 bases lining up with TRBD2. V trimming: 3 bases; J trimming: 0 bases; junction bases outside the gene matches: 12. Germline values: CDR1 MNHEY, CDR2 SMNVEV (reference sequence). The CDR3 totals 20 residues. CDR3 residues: CASSFSPTSGRQSSYNEQFF. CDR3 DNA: TGTGCCAGCAGTTTCAGCCCCACTAGCGGGAGGCAAAGCTCCTACAATGAGCAGTTCTTC.